This TCR beta chain is from a study of Graves' ophthalmopathy and Graves' hyperthyroidism. Study-wide points: Its predictions of ophthalmopathy progression gave the model 55% to 71% sensitivity and 72% to 75% specificity. Classification of ophthalmopathy versus stable hyperthyroidism by a 13-signature model yielded approximately 90% sensitivity and roughly 80% specificity.

Remarks on this clonotype: Its specificity is unknown.

V dropped 1 base and J dropped 7 bases, with 16 bases sitting between them. The CDR3 contains 15 residues. CDR1 DFQATT and CDR2 SNEGSKA come from the germline V gene (reference sequence). Each diagnosis was determined on the basis of clinical symptoms, serum thyroxine, TRAb, thyroid ultrasound and orbital computed tomography. The authors used Ficoll-Paque density gradient centrifugation to separate PBMCs. The input was around 10 ml of fresh peripheral blood. RNA transcripts served as template for amplifying TCR beta CDR3 sequences. HTBI-primed first-round RT-PCR preceded second-round multiplex PCR. TCRdb used MiXCR to reprocess the multiplex PCR reads, holding one entry per CDR3 protein. The sample lists roughly 60,000 distinct CDR3 sequences, more than 40% seen once, with roughly 5% in the top ten.

Source material: peripheral blood. The V call is TRBV20-1, the J call TRBJ2-2; no reliable D call. This clonotype was sampled from an adult woman with Graves' ophthalmopathy. The CDR3 nucleotides read TGCAGTGCTAGAGGATGCGTAGTCGGCAGCGGGGAGCTGTTTTTT. Protein: CSARGCVVGSGELFF.